These T cell receptor beta chains were read from a single sample in a study of beta chain features in type 1 diabetes. Method: immunoSEQ multiplex PCR; TCRdb's copy keeps in-frame clones and lacks some. The sample contains hundreds of thousands of clones, roughly 13% of which appear only once. The sequenced material came from naive CD4+ T cells from blood. The receptors were gathered from a man younger than 30 with type 1 diabetes. Both conserved end residues are part of each CDR3. D genes are given only for firm matches. Where a row states a size, it is once, few, many or the class of an expanded clone; other rows omit it.

TRBV5-1	.	16	TRBJ2-1	.	TGCGCCAGCAGCCCGGAACCTCAAGTGGAGGGCAATGAGCAGTTCTTC	CASSPEPQVEGNEQFF
TRBV6-6	few	16	TRBJ2-2	.	TGTGCCAGCAGTTACCTCGGTTCCTCGAGGACCGGGGAGCTGTTTTTT	CASSYLGSSRTGELFF
TRBV6-5	few	13	TRBJ1-1	.	TGTGCCAGCGGTGGACAGTTGAACACTGAAGCTTTCTTT	CASGGQLNTEAFF
TRBV2	few	14	TRBJ1-6	TRBD1	TGTGCCAGCAGCTGGGACAGCCTTAATTCACCCCTCCACTTT	CASSWDSLNSPLHF
TRBV5-4	.	11	TRBJ2-5	.	TGTGCCAGCAGCTTACAAGAGACCCAGTACTTC	CASSLQETQYF
TRBV28	.	14	TRBJ1-5	.	TGTGCCAGCAGTTTACAGTTTGGCAATCAGCCCCAGCATTTT	CASSLQFGNQPQHF
TRBV7-9	few	12	TRBJ1-5	.	TGTGCCAGCACTAATAGCAATCAGCCCCAGCATTTT	CASTNSNQPQHF
TRBV27	.	15	TRBJ1-4	.	TGTGCCAGCAGTAGAAACGGCCAGGGTTACGAAAAACTGTTTTTT	CASSRNGQGYEKLFF
TRBV5-6	.	14	TRBJ2-3	TRBD2	TGTGCCAGCAGCATTTCTAGCGGGGGAGATACGCAGTATTTT	CASSISSGGDTQYF
TRBV7-9	few	16	TRBJ2-5	.	TGTGCCAGCAGCTTAGCTGTTTTGGGGAAAGGAGAGACCCAGTACTTC	CASSLAVLGKGETQYF
TRBV7-3	few	17	TRBJ2-5	TRBD2	TGTGCCAGCAGTCTCCAGGGAGCTAGCGGGGGGCCAGAGACCCAGTACTTC	CASSLQGASGGPETQYF